The clone carrying this T cell receptor beta chain was recorded a few times. This specimen comes from a study of T-cell reconstitution after alpha-beta-depleted transplantation in children. TCRbeta library preparation incorporated unique molecular identifiers. TCRdb passed the PCR reads through MiXCR, listing each CDR3 protein once. The sample shows approximately 340,000 distinct CDR3 sequences, about a tenth of them seen only once. Trimming cost V 1 base and J 1 base; bases outside gene matches: 6. Germline V gene sequence: CDR1 SGHRS, CDR2 YFSETQ. This CDR3 region has 18 residues. This TCR derives from a human donor who donated a stem cell graft to a child with acute lymphoblastic leukemia. Source: PBMCs from the stem cell graft donor, taken from the stem cell graft. The J gene is TRBJ2-1, the V gene TRBV5-1, with 12 bases lining up with TRBD2. CDR3 residues: CASSLTSGRRSSYNEQFF. CDR3 DNA: TGCGCCAGCAGCTTGACTAGCGGGAGGAGGTCGTCCTACAATGAGCAGTTCTTC.